These 32 T cell receptor beta chains came from one sample sequenced in a study of blood T cell repertoires in COVID-19. Generated by immunoSEQ multiplex PCR, the TCRdb table keeps only in-frame clones and is missing some. The sample lists approximately 70,000 clones; around nine tenths were seen once. The specimen was peripheral blood. The receptor set was obtained from a human donor in a cohort sampled during active COVID-19.

The rearrangement joins TRBV19 to TRBJ1-1; 8 nucleotides agree with TRBD1. Per the germline V gene, CDR1 is LNHDA and CDR2 is SQIVND (reference sequence). The CDR3 spans 15 residues. Unmatched junction bases numbered 11, after V lost 9 bases and J lost 2 bases. This CDR3 is CASRSQGAVNTEAFF. For the CDR3, the DNA is TGTGCCAGCCGGTCTCAGGGGGCTGTCAACACTGAAGCTTTCTTT.

This chain joins TRBV5-1 and TRBJ2-3, with 10 nucleotides matching TRBD2. Germline assignment: CDR1 SGHRS and CDR2 YFSETQ. The ends lost 0 bases at V and 2 bases at J; junction bases unmatched: 3. This CDR3 has 16 amino acids. The CDR3 DNA follows: TGCGCCAGCAGCTTGGCTAGCGGGAGCCCCACAGATACGCAGTATTTT. Residues: CASSLASGSPTDTQYF.

The chain is built from TRBV10-3 and TRBJ2-2; 9 bases match TRBD2. The CDR3 is 16 amino acids. V shed 6 bases, J shed 9 bases, and the junction held 14 bases outside the gene matches. Per the germline V gene, CDR1 is ENHRY and CDR2 is SYGVKD. Here the CDR3 reads CAISKPGTSLNRELFF. CDR3 DNA sequence: TGTGCCATCAGCAAACCCGGGACTAGCCTCAACAGGGAGCTGTTTTTT.

The rearrangement joins TRBV5-6 to TRBJ2-2; D is undetermined. V was pared by 0 bases and J by 0 bases, with 9 bases between. This CDR3 is 16 amino acids long. Germline V gives CDR1 SGHDT, CDR2 YYEEEE. In DNA form, the CDR3 reads TGTGCCAGCAGCTTGGATACGACATCGAACACCGGGGAGCTGTTTTTT. Translated: CASSLDTTSNTGELFF. Complete variable domain (other parts from reference TRBV5-6 and TRBJ2-2): DAGVTQSPTHLIKTRGQQVTLRCSPKSGHDTVSWYQQALGQGPQFIFQYYEEEERQRGNFPDRFSGHQFPNYSSELNVNALLLGDSALYLCASSLDTTSNTGELFFGEGSRLTVL.

The CDR3 loop reads CASSWDSQPDTQYF. The CDR3 DNA reads TGTGCCAGCAGCTGGGACTCGCAGCCCGATACGCAGTATTTT. V is TRBV5-4 and J is TRBJ2-3; a possible D gene is TRBD2 (6 bases). CDR3 size: 14 residues. Trimming cost V 3 bases and J 6 bases, with 14 bases left between them. CDR1 and CDR2 from the germline V gene are SGHNT and YYREEE (reference sequence).

The CDR3 loop reads CASDRGGRFSNQPQHF. In DNA form, the CDR3 reads TGTGCCAGCGATAGGGGTGGCAGATTTAGCAATCAGCCCCAGCATTTT. The chain couples TRBV28 to TRBJ1-5; D is perhaps TRBD1 (5 bases). V gave up 8 bases and J gave up 0 bases, with 17 bases separating them. Germline V gene data show CDR1 as MDHEN and CDR2 as SYDVKM. The CDR3 is 16 amino acids.

The rearrangement uses TRBV2 and TRBJ1-6; TRBD1 aligns across 7 bases. Germline CDR1 is SNHLY and CDR2 is FYNNEI. The CDR3 covers 17 residues. V trimming: 1 base; J trimming: 1 base; junction bases outside the gene matches: 4. CDR3 protein: CASSEGDSRSYNSPLHF. CDR3 sequence (DNA): TGTGCCAGCAGTGAAGGGGACAGCCGTTCCTATAATTCACCCCTCCACTTT.

The rearrangement joins TRBV7-9 to TRBJ2-7; 8 nucleotides line up with TRBD2. V lost 4 bases to trimming and J lost 4 bases; unmatched junction nucleotides: 12. Per the germline V gene, CDR1 is SEHNR and CDR2 is FQNEAQ (reference sequence). The CDR3 has 16 residues. The CDR3 region is CASSSGLGVAGYEQYF. CDR3 DNA: TGTGCCAGCAGCTCCGGCCTGGGGGTAGCGGGATACGAGCAGTACTTC.

The rearrangement uses TRBV7-2 and TRBJ1-3, with D unresolved. The V end lost 2 bases, the J end lost 2 bases, and 10 bases lay between the germline ends. The CDR3 covers 15 residues. In germline, CDR1 is SGHTA, CDR2 FQGNSA. CDR3 sequence (DNA): TGTGCCAGCAGCTTATTCTCAAAGCCTGGAAACACCATATATTTT. Its translation is CASSLFSKPGNTIYF. The whole variable domain, filled in from reference TRBV7-2 and TRBJ1-3, reads GAGVSQSPSNKVTEKGKDVELRCDPISGHTALYWYRQSLGQGLEFLIYFQGNSAPDKSGLPSDRFSAERTGGSVSTLTIQRTQQEDSAVYLCASSLFSKPGNTIYFGEGSWLTVV.

The CDR3 sequence is CASKGFAPADTQYF. The CDR3 nucleotides read TGTGCCAGTAAGGGGTTTGCACCCGCAGATACGCAGTATTTT. The chain is built from TRBV19 and TRBJ2-3, with D possibly matching TRBD1 (5 bases). CDR1 LNHDA and CDR2 SQIVND come from the germline V gene (reference sequence). The CDR3 runs to 14 residues. Trimming stripped 7 bases from V and 4 bases from J, with 15 bases between.

This rearrangement joins TRBV6-1 to TRBJ2-7; TRBD2 agrees at 11 bases. Per the germline V gene, CDR1 is MNHNS and CDR2 is SASEGT. V lost 2 bases to trimming and J lost 6 bases; unmatched junction nucleotides: 12. This CDR3 is built from 17 residues. This chain's CDR3 is CASSENGLAGGPGEQYF. CDR3 nucleotide sequence: TGTGCCAGCAGTGAAAACGGGTTAGCGGGAGGGCCGGGCGAGCAGTACTTC.

The rearrangement links TRBV6-4 to TRBJ2-1, with 13 positions matching TRBD2. V lost 5 bases to trimming and J lost 8 bases; unmatched junction nucleotides: 9. Germline V gives CDR1 MRHNA, CDR2 SNTAGT. This CDR3 contains 16 residues. CDR3 coding DNA: TGTGCCAGCAGTCCCTCCGGGACTAGCGGGACCGATGAGCAGTTCTTC. It translates to CASSPSGTSGTDEQFF.

CDR3 sequence reads: CASSWGPGDGEQYF. CDR3 nucleotide sequence: TGTGCCAGTAGTTGGGGACCGGGAGACGGCGAGCAGTACTTC. This chain joins TRBV19 and TRBJ2-7, with D possibly matching TRBD2 (6 bases). V shed 5 bases and J shed 6 bases, with 17 bases lying between them. CDR1 is LNHDA, CDR2 SQIVND, per germline (reference sequence). CDR3 length: 14 amino acids. The full variable domain, in which reference TRBV19 and TRBJ2-7 provide the parts outside the CDR3, is DGGITQSPKYLFRKEGQNVTLSCEQNLNHDAMYWYRQDPGQGLRLIYYSQIVNDFQKGDIAEGYSVSREKKESFPLTVTSAQKNPTAFYLCASSWGPGDGEQYFGPGTRLTVT.

This chain connects TRBV6-5 to TRBJ1-2, with D possibly TRBD1 on 6 matching bases. The CDR3 runs 12 residues. The V gene's germline CDR1 is MNHEY and CDR2 SVGAGI. Trimming left V 8 bases short and J 2 bases short, with 9 bases between. The CDR3 region is CASLGQNYGYTF. The CDR3 DNA is TGTGCCAGCTTGGGACAAAACTATGGCTACACCTTC.

The CDR3 is CASSRGAREQYF. The CDR3 DNA follows: TGTGCCAGCAGCAGGGGGGCTCGAGAGCAGTACTTC. The chain uses TRBV28 and TRBJ2-7; TRBD1 is a possible D gene (7 bases). The CDR3 has 12 residues. CDR1 MDHEN and CDR2 SYDVKM come from the germline V gene. Trimming took off 6 bases at V and 7 bases at J, with 13 bases between the two ends.

This chain links TRBV10-1 with TRBJ2-7; D possibly corresponds to TRBD1 (8 bases). Germline-derived CDR1 and CDR2 are WNHNN and SYGVQD (reference sequence). The CDR3 totals 15 residues. Deletions cut 0 bases from V and 4 bases from J, with 13 bases between. CDR3 protein: CASSESEQGGYEQYF. CDR3 DNA sequence: TGCGCCAGCAGTGAGTCTGAACAGGGGGGGTACGAGCAGTACTTC.

V usage is TRBV10-3 and J usage is TRBJ2-1; 9 positions match TRBD2. Germline loops: CDR1 ENHRY, CDR2 SYGVKD. V lost 4 bases, J lost 7 bases, and 11 bases stayed unmatched. This CDR3 comprises 16 residues. In nucleotides, the CDR3 is TGTGCCATCAGTGCATCTCCGGGACTAGCCGATAATGAGCAGTTCTTC. Its protein is CAISASPGLADNEQFF.

The CDR3 DNA is TGTGCCAGCAGTGCTAACCGGGAGACGAGCGAGCAGTACTTC. This gives the protein CASSANRETSEQYF. The V gene is TRBV2, the J gene TRBJ2-7, with a weak D call TRBD2 (6 bases). V gave up 4 bases and J gave up 6 bases, with 16 bases separating them. CDR3 length: 14 residues. Germline V gives CDR1 SNHLY, CDR2 FYNNEI.

The chain couples TRBV27 to TRBJ2-1; D is uncertain. The CDR3 totals 13 residues. Germline V lookup: CDR1 MNHEY, CDR2 SMNVEV (reference sequence). The V end was cut by 3 bases, the J end by 3 bases, with 6 bases between. The CDR3 nucleotides are TGTGCCAGCAGTTTCGGCGGCTACAATGAGCAGTTCTTC. As protein: CASSFGGYNEQFF.

The V and J genes are TRBV5-6 and TRBJ1-6, with TRBD1 matching 9 bases. J was trimmed by 8 bases and V by 2 bases; bases with no gene match: 5. This CDR3 contains 15 residues. From germline, CDR1 is SGHDT and CDR2 YYEEEE. CDR3 bases: TGTGCCAGCAGCTTCCGGGACAGGGTTTATTCACCCCTCCACTTT. Amino acids: CASSFRDRVYSPLHF.

The V call is TRBV5-1, the J call TRBJ2-5; D possibly corresponds to TRBD1 (5 bases). V was shortened by 0 bases and J by 4 bases, with 13 bases between the two germline ends. Germline CDR1 and CDR2: SGHRS and YFSETQ. This CDR3 contains 15 residues. The CDR3 DNA is TGCGCCAGCAGCTTGGCCACCAGGCAGGGAGAGACCCAGTACTTC. It specifies CASSLATRQGETQYF.

Comments on this clone: Different DNA sequences within this sample yield the same CDR3. The chain is built from TRBV5-1 and TRBJ2-5; no definite D call. Trimming removed 0 bases from V and 1 base from J, with 4 bases in between. This CDR3 is 13 amino acids long. Germline assignment: CDR1 SGHRS and CDR2 YFSETQ. The CDR3 DNA reads as TGCGCCAGCAGCTTGGGGCTCCAAGAGACCCAGTACTTC. Its translation: CASSLGLQETQYF.

V gene TRBV27 combines with J gene TRBJ2-7, with D possibly being TRBD1 (7 bases). The CDR3 loop spans 14 amino acids. Trimming stripped 9 bases from V and 4 bases from J, with 19 bases between. From germline, CDR1 is MNHEY and CDR2 SMNVEV (reference sequence). CDR3 DNA: TGTGCCAGTGGAGCCAGGGGGGCGGTATACGAGCAGTACTTC. It specifies CASGARGAVYEQYF.

The V and J genes are TRBV5-1 and TRBJ2-6, with D tentatively TRBD1 (5 bases). With 0 bases removed from V and 2 bases from J, the gap between germline ends came to 12 bases. The CDR3 is 17 residues long. Germline V CDR1 and CDR2: SGHRS, YFSETQ. Written as DNA, the CDR3 is TGCGCCAGCAGCTTGGATGGCAGGGTGGCTGGGGCCAACGTCCTGACTTTC. Encoded protein: CASSLDGRVAGANVLTF.

The chain uses TRBV19 and TRBJ2-1; 7 positions match TRBD2. The CDR3 is 13 residues long. V gave up 7 bases and J gave up 8 bases; unmatched junction bases: 8. The germline V gene encodes CDR1 LNHDA and CDR2 SQIVND (reference sequence). The CDR3 DNA reads as TGTGCCAGTACCCTGGGGAGGGCTGATGAGCAGTTCTTC. Translating gives CASTLGRADEQFF.

The chain joins TRBV6-4 to TRBJ1-1, with D unresolved. Germline lookup yields CDR1 MRHNA and CDR2 SNTAGT. The length of the CDR3 is 17 residues. Trimming removed 0 bases at V and 0 bases at J, with 14 bases between. CDR3 sequence reads: CASSDSFRHTMNTEAFF. CDR3 DNA: TGTGCCAGCAGTGACTCGTTCAGGCATACCATGAACACTGAAGCTTTCTTT.

This clone was recorded once. The chain uses TRBV7-2 and TRBJ1-2; 9 nucleotides align to TRBD1. Germline loops: CDR1 SGHTA, CDR2 FQGNSA. V shed 3 bases, J shed 4 bases, and the junction held 6 bases outside the gene matches. CDR3 size: 15 residues. Here the CDR3 reads CASSFVEGQGYGYTF. The CDR3 DNA follows: TGTGCCAGCAGCTTTGTCGAGGGACAGGGCTATGGCTACACCTTC.

The chain employs TRBV11-3 and TRBJ2-1, with 8 nucleotides matching TRBD2. This CDR3 region has 16 residues. V was pared by 5 bases and J by 9 bases, with 15 bases of the junction left unmatched. CDR1 SGHNT and CDR2 YENEEA come from the germline V gene. The CDR3 nucleotides are TGTGCCAGCAGCCTCCAACCCGGGGGGGGTTCGGGTGAGCAGTTCTTC. It is translated as CASSLQPGGGSGEQFF.

The chain is built from TRBV7-6 and TRBJ1-6, with TRBD1 as a possible D gene (5 bases). The V end was cut by 0 bases, the J end by 6 bases, with 9 bases between. Per the germline V gene, CDR1 is SGHVS and CDR2 is FNYEAQ. This CDR3 has 15 residues. CDR3: CASSLAGQVNSPLHF. CDR3 DNA sequence: TGTGCCAGCAGCTTAGCGGGGCAGGTTAATTCACCCCTCCACTTT.

The CDR3: CASSQQGDDEQFF. The CDR3, as DNA: TGTGCCAGCAGCCAACAGGGAGACGATGAGCAGTTCTTC. The V call is TRBV2, the J call TRBJ2-1; weak D call: TRBD1 (6 bases). Germline assignment: CDR1 SNHLY and CDR2 FYNNEI. The CDR3 loop spans 13 amino acids. With 6 bases removed from V and 8 bases from J, the gap between germline ends came to 14 bases.

J is TRBJ2-3 and V is TRBV6-5; D is perhaps TRBD2 (5 bases). The ends were cut back, 8 bases at V and 0 bases at J, with 15 bases in the middle. The CDR3 loop spans 15 amino acids. In germline, CDR1 is MNHEY, CDR2 SVGAGI. The chain's CDR3 is CASQPQTTSTDTQYF. The CDR3 coding sequence is TGTGCCAGCCAACCCCAGACTACAAGCACAGATACGCAGTATTTT.

V and J are TRBV11-3 and TRBJ2-3, with D hard to call. This CDR3 is built from 12 residues. V was shortened by 5 bases and J by 1 base, with 4 bases between the two germline ends. The V gene's germline CDR1 is SGHNT and CDR2 YENEEA. CDR3 residues: CASSPGTDTQYF. CDR3 sequence (DNA): TGTGCCAGCAGCCCGGGCACAGATACGCAGTATTTT.